Listed here are 7 T cell receptor beta chains from one sample, sequenced in a study of blood T cell repertoires in COVID-19 (dated by TCRdb to the early 2020s). Library prep was done by the immunoSEQ multiplex PCR assay. TCRdb retrieved this table from immuneACCESS and kept in-frame rearrangements only. Not all clones are present; in checked studies, unresolved V genes account for under half, and no reason is known for the remainder. The sample yields over 120,000 clones; 65% to 80% were counted once. Clones ranked in the top ten supply about 2% of the sample. Input material: peripheral blood. The receptors were sampled from a woman in her sixties with acute or convalescent COVID-19.

This chain joins TRBV28 and TRBJ2-1; 14 positions agree with TRBD2. V gave up 2 bases and J gave up 8 bases; unmatched junction bases: 11. The germline gives CDR1 MDHEN, CDR2 SYDVKM. The CDR3 extends over 18 amino acids. The CDR3 DNA sequence: TGTGCCAGCAGTTTAATAAACGCGGGACTAGCGGGAGTAGATGAGCAGTTCTTC. Translating gives CASSLINAGLAGVDEQFF.

The chain couples TRBV2 to TRBJ1-6; possible D gene TRBD1, 5 bases. Germline V lookup: CDR1 SNHLY, CDR2 FYNNEI. The CDR3 is 15 amino acids. V was shortened by 6 bases and J by 0 bases, with 9 bases between the two germline ends. The CDR3 loop is CASRAQGSYNSPLHF. The DNA of the CDR3 is TGTGCCAGCAGGGCTCAGGGCTCCTATAATTCACCCCTCCACTTT.

The sample holds one count of this clone. V and J are TRBV11-2 and TRBJ1-1, with 7 bases identical to TRBD1. CDR1 and CDR2 from the germline V gene are SGHAT and FQNNGV. Trimming cost V 5 bases and J 5 bases; bases outside gene matches: 5. The CDR3 is 13 residues long. CDR3 sequence (DNA): TGTGCCAGCAGCAGGGACAGAAGTACTGAAGCTTTCTTT. Encoded protein: CASSRDRSTEAFF.

The chain has TRBV12-3 or TRBV12-4 and TRBJ2-3, with D uncertain. The CDR3 covers 13 residues. V gave up 6 bases and J gave up 4 bases, with 11 bases separating them. The CDR3 spells CASRPSYADTQYF. The CDR3 coding sequence is TGTGCCAGCAGGCCCTCCTATGCAGATACGCAGTATTTT.

The rearrangement joins TRBV9 to TRBJ2-3, with D perhaps TRBD2 (5 bases). Trimming cost V 4 bases and J 3 bases, with 18 bases left between them. CDR1 and CDR2 from the germline V gene are SGDLS and YYNGEE. This CDR3 contains 16 residues. The CDR3 coding sequence is TGTGCCAGCAGCCCTCTAGAAGGGAGTACGACAGATACGCAGTATTTT. It specifies CASSPLEGSTTDTQYF.

J is TRBJ1-5 and V is TRBV2; D is undetermined. This CDR3 has 14 residues. Trimming cost V 3 bases and J 4 bases, with 10 bases left between them. The germline gives CDR1 SNHLY, CDR2 FYNNEI. CDR3 coding DNA: TGTGCCAGCAGTGATCGGGGTAGGAATCAGCCCCAGCATTTT. Its translation is CASSDRGRNQPQHF.

The chain has TRBV7-9 and TRBJ1-6; 7 bases match TRBD1. In germline, CDR1 is SEHNR, CDR2 FQNEAQ (reference sequence). This CDR3 region has 19 residues. The J segment lost 6 bases and the V segment lost 4 bases, leaving 18 bases of the junction unmatched. This chain's CDR3 is CASSSNNRDSESINSPLHF. The CDR3 region has the DNA TGTGCCAGCAGCTCAAATAACCGGGACAGCGAATCTATTAATTCACCCCTCCACTTT.